The clone carrying this TCR beta chain has more than one count but fewer than ten. TCRdb processed the 5' RACE reads anew with MiXCR; each CDR3 protein has one entry. This repertoire shows around 570,000 distinct CDR3 sequences, approximately 9.6% found once; its top ten account for roughly 3%. The sample is drawn from a study of identical twins. Trimming shortened V by 0 bases and J by 8 bases, and 10 bases separated the two germline ends. The CDR3 sequence is 12 residues long. Germline V CDR1 and CDR2: SQVTM, ANQGSEA. These data also featured in a second study, about yellow fever vaccine responses in identical twins.

The sequenced sample consisted of PBMCs. This TCR came from a woman aged 18-30 years in good health. The V gene is TRBV29-1, the J gene TRBJ1-1; D is ambiguous. Written as DNA, the CDR3 is TGCAGCGTTGAAGATCATAAGCCCGAAGCTTTCTTT. This codes for CSVEDHKPEAFF.